These 25 T cell receptor beta chains originate from one sample sequenced in a study of post-analysis software for immune sequencing data. Broader study findings: A handful of TRBV segments appeared more often in patients than in controls, and TRBV5-6, TRBV5-1 and TRBV20-1 were among these.

These receptors are not linked to any known antigen. Every TCR beta cDNA library bore unique molecular identifiers. MiXCR, applied by TCRdb to the PCR reads, yields one record per CDR3 protein. This sample has roughly 400,000 distinct CDR3 sequences, with less than 40% found just once. Material for sequencing was blood. These receptors were collected from a girl aged 2 to 10 with multiple sclerosis.

CDR3 nucleotides: TGTGCCAGCCGACTAGCCTCTGGGGCCAACGTCCTGACTTTC. Its protein is CASRLASGANVLTF. This rearrangement joins TRBV6-5 to TRBJ2-6, with 7 nucleotides matching TRBD2. The length of the CDR3 is 14 residues. CDR1 is MNHEY and CDR2 is SVGAGI in the germline V gene. J lost 0 bases, V lost 8 bases, and 1 base had no gene match.

The chain carries TRBV25-1 and TRBJ2-7, with TRBD1 matching over 8 bases. Looked up from germline, CDR1 is MGHDK and CDR2 is SYGVNS. J lost 0 bases, V lost 5 bases, and 6 bases had no gene match. This CDR3 has 15 amino acids. CDR3 sequence (DNA): TGTGCCAGCAGTCGACCGGGACAGGCCTCCTACGAGCAGTACTTC. Its translation is CASSRPGQASYEQYF.

Concerning this clonotype: The junction shows a germline mismatch at one end, possibly a read error. The chain combines TRBV6-6 with TRBJ1-1; 7 bases are a match to TRBD1. The germline V gene encodes CDR1 MNHNY and CDR2 SVGAGI (reference sequence). This CDR3 region has 13 residues. CDR3: CTSSDEGATEAFF. CDR3 in DNA: TGTACCAGCAGCGACGAGGGGGCAACTGAAGCTTTCTTT.

The V and J genes are TRBV6-6 and TRBJ1-5; D is unclear. Trimming removed 7 bases from V and 7 bases from J, with 14 bases in between. The CDR3 loop spans 13 amino acids. Germline V lookup: CDR1 MNHNY, CDR2 SVGAGI (reference sequence). CDR3 protein: CASTPANKQPQHF. In DNA form, the CDR3 reads TGTGCCAGCACCCCGGCGAATAAGCAGCCCCAGCATTTT.

This clonotype has just a few counts. V gene TRBV7-9 combines with J gene TRBJ2-1, with 7 bases aligning to TRBD2. J gave up 8 bases and V 1 base, and 8 bases lay outside the gene matches. Germline V lookup: CDR1 SEHNR, CDR2 FQNEAQ (reference sequence). The CDR3 extends over 15 amino acids. CDR3 sequence: CASSLDPSGRHEQFF. CDR3 DNA: TGTGCCAGCAGCTTAGATCCTAGCGGTCGCCATGAGCAGTTCTTC.

This chain joins TRBV20-1 and TRBJ1-4; TRBD1 is a possible D gene (5 bases). The CDR3 loop spans 13 amino acids. With 5 bases removed from V and 5 bases from J, the gap between germline ends came to 12 bases. Per the germline V gene, CDR1 is DFQATT and CDR2 is SNEGSKA (reference sequence). CDR3 DNA sequence: TGCAGTGCTCGCGGTTGGGGGAATGAAAAACTGTTTTTT. It translates to CSARGWGNEKLFF.

This clonotype appeared a single time. V is TRBV27 and J is TRBJ1-1, with D tentatively TRBD1 (5 bases). Germline V lookup: CDR1 MNHEY, CDR2 SMNVEV (reference sequence). There are 21 residues in the CDR3. Trimming cost V 5 bases and J 4 bases, with 35 bases left between them. This chain's CDR3 is CASSHSGKGMGEFYNRTEAFF. The CDR3 DNA is TGTGCCAGCAGTCATTCAGGGAAAGGGATGGGAGAGTTTTACAACCGCACTGAAGCTTTCTTT.

This clonotype has just a few counts. This chain uses TRBV6-2 or TRBV6-3 with TRBJ2-1; 7 nucleotides match TRBD2. There are 15 residues in the CDR3. The germline gives CDR1 MNHEY, CDR2 SVGEGT. J gave up 6 bases and V 6 bases, and 11 bases lay outside the gene matches. The CDR3 sequence is CASRATAREGNEQFF. The CDR3 DNA reads TGTGCCAGCAGAGCAACAGCTAGGGAGGGCAATGAGCAGTTCTTC.

In this sample, this clonotype turned up a few times. The chain couples TRBV5-4 to TRBJ1-6, with 10 bases that match TRBD1. V shed 0 bases and J 7 bases; nucleotides not matched to a gene: 4. The CDR3 sequence is 16 residues long. The V gene's germline CDR1 is SGHNT and CDR2 YYREEE (reference sequence). CDR3 in amino acids: CASSLEGDRGNSPLHF. The CDR3 nucleotides are TGTGCCAGCAGCTTGGAGGGGGACAGGGGCAATTCACCCCTCCACTTT.

This chain uses TRBV12-3 or TRBV12-4 with TRBJ1-2; the D gene is possibly TRBD1 (6 bases). CDR3 length: 15 amino acids. The ends were cut back, 4 bases at V and 6 bases at J, with 18 bases in the middle. CDR3 sequence (DNA): TGTGCCAGCAGTTCCGGACAGAGCAGATGGGATGGCTACACCTTC. Protein product: CASSSGQSRWDGYTF.

The table lists this clonotype with a few counts. V usage is TRBV4-1 and J usage is TRBJ1-4; tentatively, D is TRBD1 (5 bases). CDR1 MGHRA and CDR2 YSYEKL come from the germline V gene. Between the trimmed V and J ends, which lost 0 bases and 5 bases, there was a span of 13 bases. The CDR3 runs to 16 residues. This CDR3 reads CASSQDPGGGNEKLFF. In DNA form, the CDR3 reads TGCGCCAGCAGCCAAGATCCTGGGGGGGGGAATGAAAAACTGTTTTTT.

This clonotype occurred many times. The rearrangement links TRBV20-1 to TRBJ2-7; D not certain. CDR3 size: 13 residues. Germline assignment: CDR1 DFQATT and CDR2 SNEGSKA (reference sequence). V lost 0 bases and J 2 bases, leaving 8 bases between the germline ends. The CDR3 coding sequence is TGCAGTGCTAGAGAACCAGCAGCCTACGAGCAGTACTTC. It encodes CSAREPAAYEQYF.

The J gene is TRBJ2-3, the V gene TRBV10-3; 13 bases are a match to TRBD2. The CDR3 contains 15 residues. V was pared by 6 bases and J by 6 bases, with 6 bases of the junction left unmatched. Germline V gene sequence: CDR1 ENHRY, CDR2 SYGVKD. For the CDR3, the DNA is TGTGCCATCAGGGGGACTAGCGGGGAAGGGGATACGCAGTATTTT. Its protein is CAIRGTSGEGDTQYF.

This chain joins TRBV28 and TRBJ2-7; D may be TRBD1 or TRBD2 (6 bases each). With 6 bases removed from V and 2 bases from J, the gap between germline ends came to 14 bases. From germline, CDR1 is MDHEN and CDR2 SYDVKM. The CDR3 sequence is 14 residues long. The CDR3 here is CASRTEGGPYEQYF. CDR3 DNA: TGTGCCAGCAGGACCGAGGGGGGACCCTACGAGCAGTACTTC. The whole variable domain, remainder taken from reference TRBV28 and TRBJ2-7, is DVKVTQSSRYLVKRTGEKVFLECVQDMDHENMFWYRQDPGLGLRLIYFSYDVKMKEKGDIPEGYSVSREKKERFSLILESASTNQTSMYLCASRTEGGPYEQYFGPGTRLTVT.

The rearrangement joins TRBV20-1 to TRBJ2-1, with a tentative D call TRBD1 (6 bases). This CDR3 comprises 12 residues. CDR1 and CDR2 from the germline V gene are DFQATT and SNEGSKA (reference sequence). Trimming cost V 5 bases and J 7 bases, with 12 bases left between them. The CDR3 sequence is CSAPRQENEQFF. The CDR3 DNA reads TGCAGTGCTCCGAGACAGGAGAATGAGCAGTTCTTC.

This clonotype showed up just once. The V and J genes are TRBV4-1 and TRBJ2-3; the D is unclear. Germline loops: CDR1 MGHRA, CDR2 YSYEKL. This CDR3 is built from 14 residues. With 0 bases removed from V and 11 bases from J, the gap between germline ends came to 15 bases. Here the CDR3 reads CASSQDEGPVGQYF. As DNA, the CDR3 is TGCGCCAGCAGCCAAGATGAAGGGCCAGTCGGGCAGTATTTT.

This clonotype was seen a handful of times. One end of the junction fails to match germline, which may point to a read error. This rearrangement joins TRBV27 to TRBJ1-6; tentatively, D is TRBD1 (6 bases). Germline assignment: CDR1 MNHEY and CDR2 SMNVEV (reference sequence). This CDR3 spans 13 amino acids. The CDR3 nucleotides are TGTACCAGCAGCCCGGCGACAGGTAGAACCCTCCACTTT. It codes for CTSSPATGRTLHF.

The chain couples TRBV4-1 to TRBJ2-1; D not certain. Trimming pared 2 bases from V and 10 bases from J, leaving 12 bases between. CDR1 and CDR2 from the germline V gene are MGHRA and YSYEKL. The CDR3 sequence is 13 residues long. CDR3 region: CASSQTITVEQFF. CDR3 in DNA: TGCGCCAGCAGCCAAACTATTACGGTCGAGCAGTTCTTC.

The chain employs TRBV7-2 and TRBJ1-1; D gene uncertain. The V and J ends lost 3 bases and 6 bases respectively, with 11 bases between them. Germline-derived CDR1 and CDR2 are SGHTA and FQGNSA. This CDR3 is 13 amino acids long. CDR3 residues: CASSFGGRPEAFF. For the CDR3, the DNA is TGTGCCAGCAGCTTCGGCGGGAGGCCTGAAGCTTTCTTT.

The chain couples TRBV20-1 to TRBJ2-3; 8 nucleotides line up with TRBD2. Germline CDR1 DFQATT, CDR2 SNEGSKA (reference sequence). The V gene end was trimmed by 2 bases and the J gene end by 0 bases; junction bases not matched to a gene: 10. The CDR3 is made up of 17 amino acids. The CDR3: CSARLSGGARSTDTQYF. In nucleotides, the CDR3 is TGCAGTGCTAGACTAAGCGGGGGCGCCCGAAGCACAGATACGCAGTATTTT.

The genes are TRBV27 and TRBJ1-1; D might be TRBD1 (6 bases). Germline CDR1 reads MNHEY; CDR2 reads SMNVEV (reference sequence). CDR3 size: 13 residues. The V end lost 2 bases, the J end lost 6 bases, and 10 bases lay between the germline ends. The CDR3 DNA is TGTGCCAGCAGTTTAGGGGGGCTCTCTGAAGCTTTCTTT. Amino acids: CASSLGGLSEAFF.

The rearrangement links TRBV4-1 to TRBJ1-4, with no clear D. The CDR3 length is 15 residues. Trimming shortened V by 0 bases and J by 3 bases, and 8 bases separated the two germline ends. Germline CDR1 reads MGHRA; CDR2 reads YSYEKL. CDR3 loop: CASSQEPVSNEKLFF. In nucleotides, the CDR3 is TGCGCCAGCAGCCAAGAGCCGGTATCTAATGAAAAACTGTTTTTT.

This clonotype has a handful of counts. The chain couples TRBV4-1 to TRBJ1-2; TRBD1 agrees at 9 bases. In germline, CDR1 is MGHRA, CDR2 YSYEKL. The CDR3 loop spans 18 amino acids. The junction had 9 bases not matched to a gene; V was cut back by 1 base and J by 0 bases. CDR3 in DNA: TGCGCCAGCAGCCAAGCCCCCGGGACAGGGTATGCTAACTATGGCTACACCTTC. Translation: CASSQAPGTGYANYGYTF.

This clonotype was seen a few times. V and J are TRBV7-9 and TRBJ2-7; D is perhaps TRBD1 (5 bases). The germline CDR1 and CDR2 sequences are SEHNR and FQNEAQ (reference sequence). The ends were cut back, 3 bases at V and 0 bases at J, with 15 bases in the middle. CDR3 length equals 16 residues. In nucleotides, the CDR3 is TGTGCCAGCAGCTTTCGCGACAGCAAGGACTCCTACGAGCAGTACTTC. This encodes CASSFRDSKDSYEQYF.

The rearrangement uses TRBV7-8 and TRBJ1-2, with TRBD1 matching 8 bases. With 5 bases clipped from V and 4 bases from J, the junction kept 18 bases outside the gene matches. The V gene's germline CDR1 is SGHVS and CDR2 FQNEAQ. The CDR3 consists of 18 residues. CDR3 in amino acids: CASSLRTGTGHSSYGYTF. The CDR3 bases are TGTGCCAGCAGCCTACGTACCGGGACAGGACACTCGAGCTATGGCTACACCTTC.